What follows are 8 T cell receptor beta chains derived from one specimen sequenced in a study of blood T cell repertoires in COVID-19. This table comes from immunoSEQ multiplex PCR, and its TCRdb copy is limited to in-frame clones, with some not included. The table records about 100,000 clones, about 90% of them present only once. The sequenced sample was peripheral blood. Source of these receptors: a human donor in a cohort sampled during active COVID-19.

This clone was seen only once. V usage is TRBV27 and J usage is TRBJ1-4; 10 positions agree with TRBD1. Germline CDR1 MNHEY, CDR2 SMNVEV (reference sequence). J lost 7 bases, V lost 5 bases, and 7 bases had no gene match. The CDR3 length is 15 residues. The CDR3 protein is CASSRQGAFGEKLFF. The CDR3 DNA reads as TGTGCCAGCAGTAGACAGGGGGCGTTTGGTGAAAAACTGTTTTTT. The whole variable domain, remainder taken from reference TRBV27 and TRBJ1-4, is EAQVTQNPRYLITVTGKKLTVTCSQNMNHEYMSWYRQDPGLGLRQIYYSMNVEVTDKGDVPEGYKVSRKEKRNFPLILESPSPNQTSLYFCASSRQGAFGEKLFFGSGTQLSVL.

This chain joins TRBV21-1 and TRBJ2-1; the table's D call, TRBD2, has no DNA check behind it. TRBV21-1 is deemed a pseudogene. This CDR3 is built from 18 residues. The CDR3 reads CASSLKGVGISSYNEQFF. The CDR3 DNA sequence: TGTGCCAGCAGCCTGAAGGGAGTGGGGATCAGCTCCTACAATGAGCAGTTCTTC.

The chain recombines TRBV5-6 with TRBJ2-4, with D tentatively TRBD2 (5 bases). Trimming pared 3 bases from V and 6 bases from J, leaving 10 bases between. This CDR3 has 13 amino acids. Looked up from germline, CDR1 is SGHDT and CDR2 is YYEEEE. The CDR3 region has the DNA TGTGCCAGCAGCTCGGGGATACTAAACATTCAGTACTTC. The encoded protein is CASSSGILNIQYF.

The rearrangement joins TRBV4-2 to TRBJ2-1; TRBD1 agrees at 8 bases. Per the germline V gene, CDR1 is LGHNA and CDR2 is YNFKEQ. The CDR3 length is 18 residues. After removal of 0 bases from V and 5 bases from J, the junction contained 12 bases not matched to a gene. The CDR3, as DNA: TGTGCCAGCAGCCAAGATTGGGGCTTGGGACAGGTAAACAATGAGCAGTTCTTC. Protein: CASSQDWGLGQVNNEQFF.

V is TRBV5-1 and J is TRBJ1-2; no reliable D call. The CDR3 runs to 12 residues. V was trimmed by 1 base and J by 6 bases, leaving 7 bases between them. CDR1 and CDR2 (germline): SGHRS, YFSETQ. The CDR3 reads CASSLLGDGYTF. Here the CDR3 DNA reads TGCGCCAGCAGCTTGCTCGGAGATGGCTACACCTTC.

CDR3 in amino acids: CASSTGGTGRATQYF. As DNA, the CDR3 is TGTGCCAGCAGCACCGGTGGCACAGGCAGGGCGACCCAGTACTTC. The chain uses TRBV11-1 and TRBJ2-5; a weak D match, TRBD1 (5 bases). The ends were cut back, 5 bases at V and 7 bases at J, with 20 bases in the middle. The CDR3 length is 15 residues. Germline CDR1 SGHAT, CDR2 FQDESV (reference sequence). Using reference TRBV11-1 and TRBJ2-5 for the parts outside the CDR3, the full variable domain is EAEVAQSPRYKITEKSQAVAFWCDPISGHATLYWYRQILGQGPELLVQFQDESVVDDSQLPKDRFSAERLKGVDSTLKIQPAELGDSAMYLCASSTGGTGRATQYFGPGTRLLVL.

The chain joins TRBV2 to TRBJ1-1; TRBD1 aligns across 8 bases. The germline V gene encodes CDR1 SNHLY and CDR2 FYNNEI. The CDR3 contains 16 residues. Unmatched junction bases numbered 15, after V lost 7 bases and J lost 5 bases. The CDR3 bases are TGTGCCAGCACTCAAACGGTAGGACAGGGCCGGACTGAAGCTTTCTTT. Amino acid sequence: CASTQTVGQGRTEAFF. Looking up the rest from reference TRBV2 and TRBJ1-1 gives the full variable domain: EPEVTQTPSHQVTQMGQEVILRCVPISNHLYFYWYRQILGQKVEFLVSFYNNEISEKSEIFDDQFSVERPDGSNFTLKIRSTKLEDSAMYFCASTQTVGQGRTEAFFGQGTRLTVV.

The table lists this clone with a count of one. The chain couples TRBV6-6 to TRBJ2-2; 10 nucleotides align to TRBD2. This CDR3 region has 18 residues. Looked up from germline, CDR1 is MNHNY and CDR2 is SVGAGI (reference sequence). V shed 6 bases and J 5 bases; nucleotides not matched to a gene: 15. For the CDR3, the DNA is TGTGCCAGCAGCCGAAAACTGGTGGCTAGCGGGAGAACCGGGGAGCTGTTTTTT. Translated, it gives CASSRKLVASGRTGELFF.